This TCR beta chain comes out of a study of Ad26.COV2.S vaccination and SARS-CoV-2 variants. CDR1 is ENHRY, CDR2 SYGVKD, per germline. The CDR3 sequence is 12 residues long. Trimming cost V 7 bases and J 3 bases, with 10 bases left between them. The assay was immunoSEQ multiplex PCR, and TCRdb's table has in-frame clones only and misses some. Among hundreds of thousands of clones listed, around 92% were seen once. Whole-study findings and limits: People who got the vaccine had more spike-specific TCR breadth than people who got placebo. Overall T cell responses may have been underestimated by the analyses of TCR breadth and depth. Whether participants received vaccine or placebo, their non-spike TCR breadth was similar. Substantial post-vaccination breadth of spike-specific CD8+ and CD4+ T cell responses was reported.

Comments on this clone: Its antigen is not known.

Source: peripheral blood, taken after recovery from COVID-19. V is TRBV10-3 and J is TRBJ2-7, with D maybe TRBD2 (5 bases). This receptor was taken from a human donor who had recovered from COVID-19. The CDR3 here is CAIMGGSYEQYF. The CDR3 bases are TGTGCCATCATGGGTGGGAGCTACGAGCAGTACTTC.